The 9 T cell receptor beta chains below were found in one sample sequenced in a study of Ad26.COV2.S vaccination and SARS-CoV-2 variants. Clones were sequenced by immunoSEQ multiplex PCR, and TCRdb holds only the in-frame ones, with some missing. The sample holds about 180,000 clones, around nine tenths seen once. This specimen was peripheral blood, taken after recovery from COVID-19. The receptor source for this set is a human donor who had recovered from COVID-19.

This clone came up a few times. The chain joins TRBV11-3 to TRBJ2-1, with D uncertain. The length of the CDR3 is 13 residues. Germline V gene sequence: CDR1 SGHNT, CDR2 YENEEA. Trimming took off 5 bases at V and 4 bases at J, with 9 bases between the two ends. CDR3: CASSRGRYNEQFF. In DNA form, the CDR3 reads TGTGCCAGCAGCCGCGGAAGGTACAATGAGCAGTTCTTC.

The V and J genes are TRBV11-1 and TRBJ2-5; 9 positions agree with TRBD1. The V and J ends lost 6 bases and 5 bases, in that order; junction bases with no gene match: 10. Per the germline V gene, CDR1 is SGHAT and CDR2 is FQDESV (reference sequence). The CDR3 has 15 residues. CDR3 nucleotide sequence: TGTGCCAGCAGTCCCGGGACAGGGAGGAGGGAGACCCAGTACTTC. It is translated as CASSPGTGRRETQYF.

A single count supports this clone. CDR3 in DNA: TGTGCCAGCAGTAAAACGACAACTGGCTACACCTTC. Translation: CASSKTTTGYTF. The chain is built from TRBV6-5 and TRBJ1-2, with D hard to call. In germline, CDR1 is MNHEY, CDR2 SVGAGI. Trimming left V 5 bases short and J 7 bases short, with 11 bases between. CDR3 length: 12 amino acids.

The DNA for the CDR3 is TGTGCCAGCAGTAATACAGGGGCGTCTGAAAAACTGTTTTTT. Protein product: CASSNTGASEKLFF. V and J are TRBV6-5 and TRBJ1-4, with 7 bases fitting TRBD1. V was pared by 5 bases and J by 7 bases, with 7 bases of the junction left unmatched. CDR1 MNHEY and CDR2 SVGAGI come from the germline V gene. The length of the CDR3 is 14 residues.

V gene TRBV7-9 combines with J gene TRBJ1-3; TRBD1 matches at 10 bases. Germline trimming cut 4 bases from V and 0 bases from J; bases unmatched to any gene: 9. This CDR3 spans 18 amino acids. Germline V gene data show CDR1 as SEHNR and CDR2 as FQNEAQ (reference sequence). The CDR3 sequence: CASSSSRQGARSGNTIYF. The CDR3 nucleotides read TGTGCCAGCAGCTCCAGCCGACAGGGGGCCCGCTCTGGAAACACCATATATTTT. Combining the CDR3 with reference TRBV7-9 and TRBJ1-3 gives the whole variable domain DTGVSQNPRHKITKRGQNVTFRCDPISEHNRLYWYRQTLGQGPEFLTYFQNEAQLEKSRLLSDRFSAERPKGSFSTLEIQRTEQGDSAMYLCASSSSRQGARSGNTIYFGEGSWLTVV.

V gene TRBV28 combines with J gene TRBJ2-1; no firm D call. This CDR3 has 13 amino acids. With 7 bases removed from V and 7 bases from J, the gap between germline ends came to 14 bases. Looked up from germline, CDR1 is MDHEN and CDR2 is SYDVKM. The CDR3 is CASNLLQANEQFF. The CDR3 DNA reads as TGTGCCAGCAATCTACTCCAAGCGAATGAGCAGTTCTTC.

This chain joins TRBV5-8 and TRBJ1-2; D might be TRBD1 (5 bases). V shed 4 bases and J shed 8 bases, with 24 bases lying between them. The CDR3 is 16 residues long. Germline CDR1 SGHTS, CDR2 YDEGEE. CDR3 residues: CASSEGQDRDLRGYTF. Here the CDR3 DNA reads TGTGCCAGCAGCGAAGGACAAGATCGGGATTTGAGAGGCTACACCTTC.

The V and J genes are TRBV6-1 and TRBJ1-2, with D tentatively TRBD1 (5 bases). Germline assignment: CDR1 MNHNS and CDR2 SASEGT. This CDR3 contains 15 residues. The V gene lost 3 bases and the J gene lost 4 bases, with 15 bases spanning the gap. Here the CDR3 reads CASSDRIREVYGYTF. For the CDR3, the DNA is TGTGCCAGCAGTGATCGGATCAGGGAGGTCTATGGCTACACCTTC.

V and J are TRBV9 and TRBJ1-2; D might be TRBD1 (6 bases). Germline CDR1 is SGDLS and CDR2 is YYNGEE. V was shortened by 6 bases and J by 3 bases, with 9 bases between the two germline ends. The CDR3 is made up of 12 amino acids. For the CDR3, the DNA is TGTGCCAGCAAGGGGGGGGACTATGGCTACACCTTC. This sequence encodes CASKGGDYGYTF.